The clone carrying this TCR beta chain was counted ten times or more. As yet, its antigen is unknown. This CDR3 region has 15 residues. The germline CDR1 and CDR2 sequences are MGHRA and YSYEKL. V gave up 1 base and J gave up 5 bases; unmatched junction bases: 4. It was RNA transcripts that yielded the amplified TCR beta CDR3 regions. First-round RT-PCR targeting the TCR CDR3 was performed with the HTBI primer set. Each CDR3 protein gets one entry after TCRdb re-called the multiplex PCR reads with MiXCR. In the table there are 380,000 or so distinct CDR3 sequences, 15% to 20% of which are singletons. This record belongs to a study of T cells in Graves' hyperthyroidism and ophthalmopathy. Stable hyperthyroidism: no ophthalmopathy progression over 18 months of follow-up. For the diagnoses, clinical symptoms, serum thyroxine and TRAb, thyroid ultrasound and orbital computed tomography were used. The PBMCs were taken from around 9.1 ml of fresh peripheral blood.

Study-level points and caveats: A 13 V-J signature model discriminated ophthalmopathy versus stable hyperthyroidism.

This TCR derives from a woman younger than 30 with Graves' hyperthyroidism. Sample: blood. The chain recombines TRBV4-1 with TRBJ1-5; 8 bases are shared with TRBD1. The CDR3 DNA reads TGCGCCAGCAGCCAAGGTTTGGACAGGGATCAGCCCCAGCATTTT. Protein product: CASSQGLDRDQPQHF.